The clone carrying this TCR beta chain was detected ten times or more. Antigen specificity is unknown. The CDR3 is 15 residues long. V shed 6 bases and J 7 bases; nucleotides not matched to a gene: 14. Germline-derived CDR1 and CDR2 are MNHEY and SMNVEV (reference sequence). Around 10 milliliters of peripheral blood were drawn from each donor. Total RNA was isolated from each sample in quantities of at least 5 micrograms. This record belongs to a study of blood T cells in healthy people across ages. Study-wide points: Underestimates were what the diversity estimates from one million T cells were considered to be.

A second roughly 6 to 12 cycle PCR used barcoded and J-beta primers. Tags on each cDNA molecule came from a template-switch adaptor with 12 random nucleotides. TCRdb itself ran the 5' RACE reads through MiXCR, one entry per CDR3 protein. The sample carries 650,000 to 700,000 distinct CDR3 sequences, roughly 32% recorded once. The chain uses TRBV27 and TRBJ1-2; 7 bases agree with TRBD1. The sample comprised blood. This sequence was found in a woman aged 80 or older in good health. In DNA, the CDR3 is TGTGCCAGCAGCCGACAGGGATCGCAAACGGCTGGCTACACCTTC. It yields the protein CASSRQGSQTAGYTF.